The present T cell receptor (beta chain) was sequenced within a study of T cells after yellow fever vaccination. Study-level background: Preparation used SMART-Seq v4 Ultra Low Input for the low-cell-number fractions.

Findings and caveats of the study: Booster sampling recovered most clones from primary vaccination (roughly 96% CD4, just over 85% CD8).

Concerning this clonotype: What it binds is not known.

Synthesis of TCR cDNA relied on 5'RACE template switching, which attached a universal primer site and UMIs. TCRdb re-analysed the 5' RACE reads in MiXCR, keeping a single row per CDR3 protein. The sample lists 250,000 to 350,000 distinct CDR3 sequences; around 10% were seen once. The CDR3 sequence is 13 residues long. With 2 bases removed from V and 8 bases from J, the gap between germline ends came to 12 bases. The sequencing used CD4+ T cells sorted from PBMCs, collected 5 days after the yellow fever booster vaccination. The receptor was isolated from a man younger than 35 who received the YFV17D yellow fever vaccine. The rearrangement links TRBV12-3 or TRBV12-4 to TRBJ1-2; D may be TRBD1 (6 bases). The CDR3: CASSLNRERGYTF. The CDR3 DNA is TGTGCCAGCAGTTTAAACAGGGAACGAGGCTACACCTTC.